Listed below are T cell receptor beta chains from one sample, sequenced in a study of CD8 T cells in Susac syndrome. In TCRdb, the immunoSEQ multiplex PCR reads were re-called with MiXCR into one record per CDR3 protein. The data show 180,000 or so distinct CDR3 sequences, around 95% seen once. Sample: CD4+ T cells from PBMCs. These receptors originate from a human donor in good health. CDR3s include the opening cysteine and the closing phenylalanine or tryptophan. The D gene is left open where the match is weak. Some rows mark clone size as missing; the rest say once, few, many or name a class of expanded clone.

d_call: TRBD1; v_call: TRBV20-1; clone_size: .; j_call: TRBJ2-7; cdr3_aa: CSATDPGGGLAYEQYF
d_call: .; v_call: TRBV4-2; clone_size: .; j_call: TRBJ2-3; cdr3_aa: CASSQVREGTQYF
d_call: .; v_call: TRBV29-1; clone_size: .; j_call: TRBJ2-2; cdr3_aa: CSVDTTGELFF
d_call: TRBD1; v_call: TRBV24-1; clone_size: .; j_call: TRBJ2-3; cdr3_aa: CATSDNRDRVRDTQYF
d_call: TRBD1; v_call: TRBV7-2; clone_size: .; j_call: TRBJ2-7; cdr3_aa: CASSLPGGPYEQYF
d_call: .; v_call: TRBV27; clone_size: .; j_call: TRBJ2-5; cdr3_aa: CASSFTSAGRETQYF
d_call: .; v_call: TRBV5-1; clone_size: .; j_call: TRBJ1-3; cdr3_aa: CASSLASGDGNTIYF
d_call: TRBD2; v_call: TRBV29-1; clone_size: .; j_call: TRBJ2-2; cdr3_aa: CSVVRGAGELFF
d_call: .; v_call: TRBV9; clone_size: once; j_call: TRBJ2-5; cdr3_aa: CASSVDAGMQETQYF
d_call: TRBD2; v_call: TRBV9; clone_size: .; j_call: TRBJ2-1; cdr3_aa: CASSVVDGGTYNEQFF
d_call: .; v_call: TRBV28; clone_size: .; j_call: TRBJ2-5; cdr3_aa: CASSFAAGPKTQYF
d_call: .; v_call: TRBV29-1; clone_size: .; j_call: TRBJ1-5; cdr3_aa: CSVETGNSNQPQHF
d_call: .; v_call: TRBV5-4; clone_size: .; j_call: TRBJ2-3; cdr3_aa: CASSPSLVADTQYF
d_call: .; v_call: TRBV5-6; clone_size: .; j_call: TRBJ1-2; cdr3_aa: CASNLREAYGYTF
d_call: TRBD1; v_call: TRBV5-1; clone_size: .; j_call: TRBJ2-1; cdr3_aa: CASSLGVDRVDEQFF
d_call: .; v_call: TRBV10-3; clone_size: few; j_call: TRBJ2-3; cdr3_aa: CASGGSTDTQYF
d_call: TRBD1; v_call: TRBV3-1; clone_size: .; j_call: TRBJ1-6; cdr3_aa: CASSQPDRAAPLHF
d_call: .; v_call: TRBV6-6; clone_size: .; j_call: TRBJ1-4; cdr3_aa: CASTSMEGLFF
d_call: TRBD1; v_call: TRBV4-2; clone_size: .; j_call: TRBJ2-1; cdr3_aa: CASSQLPTGNNEQFF
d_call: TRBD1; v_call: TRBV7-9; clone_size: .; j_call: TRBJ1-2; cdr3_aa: CASAQPGQGNYGYTF
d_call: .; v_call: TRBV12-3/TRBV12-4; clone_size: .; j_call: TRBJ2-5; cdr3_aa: CASSLPGPQETQYF
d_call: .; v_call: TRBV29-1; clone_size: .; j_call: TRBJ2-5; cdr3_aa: CSVEQIETQYF
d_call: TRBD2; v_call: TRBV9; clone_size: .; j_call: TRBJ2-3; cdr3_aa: CASSVLLAETDTQYF
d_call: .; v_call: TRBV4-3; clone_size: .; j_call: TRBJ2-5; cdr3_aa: CASSSSLSSGETQYF
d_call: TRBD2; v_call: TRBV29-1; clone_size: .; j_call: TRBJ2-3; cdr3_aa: CSVDPSSGGPPDTQYF
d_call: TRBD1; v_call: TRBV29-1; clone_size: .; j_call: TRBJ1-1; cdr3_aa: CSVRDRGRTEAFF
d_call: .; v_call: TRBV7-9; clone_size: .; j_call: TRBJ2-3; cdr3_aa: CASSLISAGDTQYF
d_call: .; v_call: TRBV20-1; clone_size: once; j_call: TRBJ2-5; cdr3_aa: CSAMDPRGETQYF
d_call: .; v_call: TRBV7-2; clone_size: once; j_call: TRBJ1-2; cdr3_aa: CASSLGTAYGYTF
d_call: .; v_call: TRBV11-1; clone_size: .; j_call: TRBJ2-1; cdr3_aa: CASSLVRGALYNEQFF
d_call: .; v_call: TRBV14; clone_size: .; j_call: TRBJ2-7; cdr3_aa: CASSRLLGRTYEQYF
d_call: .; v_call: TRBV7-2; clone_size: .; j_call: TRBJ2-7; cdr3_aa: CASSLDLAGPVF
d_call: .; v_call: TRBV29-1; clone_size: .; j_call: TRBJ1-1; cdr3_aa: CSASGFRTEAFF
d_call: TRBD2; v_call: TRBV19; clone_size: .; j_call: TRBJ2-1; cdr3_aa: CASSTGLANYNEQFF
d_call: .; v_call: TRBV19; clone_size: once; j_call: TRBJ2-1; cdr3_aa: CASTEGNEQFF
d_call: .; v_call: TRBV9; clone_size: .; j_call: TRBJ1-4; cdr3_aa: CASSVAGGNEKLFF
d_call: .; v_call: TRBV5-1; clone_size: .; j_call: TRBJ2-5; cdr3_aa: CASSSSYQETQYF
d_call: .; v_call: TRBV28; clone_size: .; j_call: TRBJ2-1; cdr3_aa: CASSLFVPKRNEQFF
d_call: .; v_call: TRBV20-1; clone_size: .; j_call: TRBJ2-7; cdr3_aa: CSASQGKSYEQYF
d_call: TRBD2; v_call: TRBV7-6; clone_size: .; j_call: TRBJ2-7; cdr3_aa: CASSLASGSSYEQYF
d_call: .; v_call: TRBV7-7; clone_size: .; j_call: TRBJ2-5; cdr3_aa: CASSLNRGLGETQYF
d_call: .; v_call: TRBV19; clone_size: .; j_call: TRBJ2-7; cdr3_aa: CASSDTRLTEQYF
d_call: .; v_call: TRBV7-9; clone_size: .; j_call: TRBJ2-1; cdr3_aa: CASSITGSRNEQFF
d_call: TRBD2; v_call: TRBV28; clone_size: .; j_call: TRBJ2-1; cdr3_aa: CASSLPRGGEGNEQFF
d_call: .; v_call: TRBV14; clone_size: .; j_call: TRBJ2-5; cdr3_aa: CASSQEPYQETQYF
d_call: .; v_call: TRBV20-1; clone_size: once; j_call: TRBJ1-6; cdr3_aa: CSARQASSYNSPLHF